The sequence of this TCR beta chain was determined in a study of T-cell memory formation after mild COVID-19. Overall study context: TCR clusters largely stayed donor specific.

One entry per CDR3 protein results from TCRdb running MiXCR on the 5' RACE reads. Among over 300,000 distinct CDR3 sequences listed, 20% to 25% were seen once. Study-level findings and limits: The study found balanced CD4/CD8 in clones contracting day 15 to 85 and a CD4+ lean in later expanders. Of the contracting clones, CD4+ ones lay mainly in CM and EM, and CD8+ ones in EMRA.

Note on this clonotype: The antigen remains unidentified.

The length of the CDR3 is 13 residues. Per the germline V gene, CDR1 is DFQATT and CDR2 is SNEGSKA (reference sequence). V gave up 3 bases and J gave up 5 bases, with 13 bases separating them. The clonotype was recovered from a man between 18 and 35 years old who had mild COVID-19 (a few samples of this study predate the infection). Cell type and time point are not known. Sequencing was performed on PBMCs or a T cell subset sorted from them (not recorded which). The chain recombines TRBV20-1 with TRBJ2-5, with D perhaps TRBD2 (6 bases). The CDR3 sequence: CSASAGPGETQYF. In DNA form, the CDR3 reads TGCAGTGCTAGTGCGGGGCCCGGGGAGACCCAGTACTTC.